The clone carrying this T cell receptor (beta chain) was recorded at least ten times. Its antigen is still unknown. Each CDR3 protein is one row after TCRdb ran MiXCR on the RT-PCR reads. Of 540,000 or so distinct CDR3 sequences in the sample, roughly 13% were seen once. The data were obtained in a study of response to subunit inactivated influenza vaccine. The V and J ends lost 3 bases and 0 bases respectively, with 10 bases between them. The CDR3 spans 15 residues. The germline V gene encodes CDR1 SGHRS and CDR2 YFSETQ. Overall study results and limits: Each seasonal influenza vaccination recruits few new T cells, the authors suggested.

The sample in question was PBMCs from blood, obtained about 40 days after vaccination. J is TRBJ2-4 and V is TRBV5-1; D may match TRBD1 or TRBD2 (6 bases each). The source of this sequence is a man in his fifties or sixties who received an inactivated influenza vaccine. The CDR3 DNA reads TGCGCCAGCAGCTCCGGGGGCCTAGCCAAAAACATTCAGTACTTC. Its protein product is CASSSGGLAKNIQYF.